A selection of T cell receptor beta chains follows, all from one sample in a study of T-cell reconstitution after alpha-beta-depleted transplantation in children. From the PCR reads, TCRdb called clonotypes with MiXCR, one entry per CDR3 protein. Of about a million distinct CDR3 sequences listed, about 29% are singletons. The sequencing here drew on PBMCs, mostly from graft donor cells, taken 360 days after TCRalphabeta/CD19-depleted stem cell transplant. Receptor source: a boy in the first two years of life who had a stem cell transplant for SCID, so the T cells may come from the graft donor. CDR3s include the opening cysteine and the closing phenylalanine or tryptophan. Fields, in order: V gene, D gene, clone size, J gene, CDR3 length, CDR3 protein, CDR3 DNA. D genes are given only for firm matches. Clone size is shown for a subset of rows, as once, few, many or a class of expanded clone.

V gene: TRBV20-1
D gene: TRBD2
clone size: .
J gene: TRBJ2-2
CDR3 length: 13
CDR3 protein: CSAREGGTSDMFF
CDR3 DNA: TGCAGTGCTAGAGAAGGCGGGACTAGCGATATGTTTTTT

V gene: TRBV7-9
D gene: TRBD1
clone size: .
J gene: TRBJ2-1
CDR3 length: 15
CDR3 protein: CASSWGTGAYNEQFF
CDR3 DNA: TGTGCCAGCAGTTGGGGGACAGGGGCCTACAATGAGCAGTTCTTC

V gene: TRBV4-2
D gene: TRBD2
clone size: few
J gene: TRBJ2-5
CDR3 length: 17
CDR3 protein: CASSQLSGTTKGETQYF
CDR3 DNA: TGTGCCAGCAGCCAATTGTCCGGGACTACCAAGGGAGAGACCCAGTACTTC

V gene: TRBV12-3/TRBV12-4
D gene: TRBD1
clone size: .
J gene: TRBJ2-7
CDR3 length: 15
CDR3 protein: CASSLRDRLSYEQYF
CDR3 DNA: TGTGCCAGCAGCCTAAGGGACAGGCTGTCCTACGAGCAGTACTTC

V gene: TRBV11-2
D gene: TRBD2
clone size: few
J gene: TRBJ2-3
CDR3 length: 16
CDR3 protein: CASSFRGGGRSDTQYF
CDR3 DNA: TGTGCCAGCAGCTTTCGCGGCGGGGGGCGATCAGATACGCAGTATTTT

V gene: TRBV7-2
D gene: .
clone size: .
J gene: TRBJ1-1
CDR3 length: 15
CDR3 protein: CASSFQTGWDTEAFF
CDR3 DNA: TGTGCCAGCAGCTTCCAGACAGGTTGGGACACTGAAGCTTTCTTT

V gene: TRBV9
D gene: .
clone size: many
J gene: TRBJ2-7
CDR3 length: 17
CDR3 protein: CASSVTSAPGRTYEQYF
CDR3 DNA: TGTGCCAGCAGCGTTACATCGGCCCCGGGACGGACCTACGAGCAGTACTTC

V gene: TRBV12-3/TRBV12-4
D gene: .
clone size: .
J gene: TRBJ2-2
CDR3 length: 14
CDR3 protein: CATARGSLTGELFF
CDR3 DNA: TGTGCCACCGCGCGAGGGAGTCTCACCGGGGAGCTGTTTTTT

V gene: TRBV12-3/TRBV12-4
D gene: TRBD1
clone size: few
J gene: TRBJ2-1
CDR3 length: 15
CDR3 protein: CASSPSDRGDNEQFF
CDR3 DNA: TGTGCCAGCAGTCCCTCGGACAGGGGGGACAATGAGCAGTTCTTC

V gene: TRBV19
D gene: .
clone size: .
J gene: TRBJ1-5
CDR3 length: 14
CDR3 protein: CASTLKGSNQPQHF
CDR3 DNA: TGTGCCAGTACCCTTAAGGGGAGCAATCAGCCCCAGCATTTT

V gene: TRBV5-1
D gene: .
clone size: .
J gene: TRBJ2-7
CDR3 length: 15
CDR3 protein: CASSLDQFAPYEQYF
CDR3 DNA: TGCGCCAGCAGCTTGGATCAGTTTGCTCCCTACGAGCAGTACTTC

V gene: TRBV18
D gene: .
clone size: .
J gene: TRBJ2-1
CDR3 length: 14
CDR3 protein: CASSPPGRDNEQFF
CDR3 DNA: TGTGCCAGCTCACCACCGGGACGCGACAATGAGCAGTTCTTC

V gene: TRBV5-1
D gene: TRBD2
clone size: .
J gene: TRBJ2-7
CDR3 length: 15
CDR3 protein: CASSRGSGGPYEQYF
CDR3 DNA: TGCGCCAGCAGCCGGGGCAGCGGGGGCCCCTACGAGCAGTACTTC

V gene: TRBV20-1
D gene: TRBD2
clone size: few
J gene: TRBJ2-1
CDR3 length: 14
CDR3 protein: CSARGSGAGGEQFF
CDR3 DNA: TGCAGTGCTAGGGGTAGCGGGGCGGGGGGTGAGCAGTTCTTC

V gene: TRBV29-1
D gene: .
clone size: .
J gene: TRBJ2-5
CDR3 length: 13
CDR3 protein: CSVERGTKETQYF
CDR3 DNA: TGCAGCGTCGAGAGGGGGACCAAAGAGACCCAGTACTTC

V gene: TRBV7-8
D gene: TRBD1
clone size: .
J gene: TRBJ2-2
CDR3 length: 16
CDR3 protein: CASSFRRGRNTGDLFF
CDR3 DNA: TGTGCCAGCAGCTTTCGTAGGGGGCGGAACACCGGGGACCTGTTTTTT

V gene: TRBV12-3/TRBV12-4
D gene: .
clone size: few
J gene: TRBJ1-5
CDR3 length: 15
CDR3 protein: CASSSYGQSNQPQHF
CDR3 DNA: TGTGCCAGCAGTTCCTACGGACAGAGCAATCAGCCCCAGCATTTT

V gene: TRBV12-3/TRBV12-4
D gene: .
clone size: many
J gene: TRBJ2-7
CDR3 length: 14
CDR3 protein: CASSFSGSSYEQYF
CDR3 DNA: TGTGCCAGCAGTTTCTCAGGGAGCTCCTACGAGCAGTACTTC

V gene: TRBV7-9
D gene: .
clone size: few
J gene: TRBJ2-1
CDR3 length: 15
CDR3 protein: CASSLGRLAYNEQFF
CDR3 DNA: TGTGCCAGCAGCTTGGGCCGCCTAGCCTACAATGAGCAGTTCTTC

V gene: TRBV11-3
D gene: TRBD1
clone size: .
J gene: TRBJ2-1
CDR3 length: 16
CDR3 protein: CASSLDSGQGANEQFF
CDR3 DNA: TGTGCCAGCAGCTTAGACTCGGGACAGGGGGCCAATGAGCAGTTCTTC

V gene: TRBV5-1
D gene: .
clone size: .
J gene: TRBJ2-5
CDR3 length: 15
CDR3 protein: CASSLVVGLSETQYF
CDR3 DNA: TGCGCCAGCAGCTTGGTGGTCGGGCTTTCGGAGACCCAGTACTTC

V gene: TRBV9
D gene: .
clone size: .
J gene: TRBJ2-5
CDR3 length: 16
CDR3 protein: CASSIRKGGPQETQYF
CDR3 DNA: TGTGCCAGCAGCATTAGAAAGGGGGGACCCCAAGAGACCCAGTACTTC

V gene: TRBV11-1
D gene: .
clone size: .
J gene: TRBJ2-7
CDR3 length: 15
CDR3 protein: CASSLDSGETREQYF
CDR3 DNA: TGTGCCAGCAGCTTAGATTCCGGGGAAACACGCGAGCAGTACTTC

V gene: TRBV5-1
D gene: .
clone size: .
J gene: TRBJ2-2
CDR3 length: 14
CDR3 protein: CASSLVIITGELFF
CDR3 DNA: TGCGCCAGCAGCTTGGTGATCATCACCGGGGAGCTGTTTTTT

V gene: TRBV29-1
D gene: TRBD1
clone size: few
J gene: TRBJ1-1
CDR3 length: 12
CDR3 protein: CSVRDRVLDAFF
CDR3 DNA: TGCAGCGTTAGGGACAGGGTCTTAGATGCTTTCTTT

V gene: TRBV20-1
D gene: .
clone size: .
J gene: TRBJ1-5
CDR3 length: 16
CDR3 protein: CSASRGYPWSNQPQHF
CDR3 DNA: TGCAGTGCTAGTCGGGGTTACCCATGGAGCAATCAGCCCCAGCATTTT

V gene: TRBV12-3/TRBV12-4
D gene: TRBD1
clone size: .
J gene: TRBJ1-1
CDR3 length: 14
CDR3 protein: CASFPRGGSTEAFF
CDR3 DNA: TGTGCCAGTTTTCCGAGAGGGGGCTCCACTGAAGCTTTCTTT

V gene: TRBV20-1
D gene: .
clone size: few
J gene: TRBJ1-5
CDR3 length: 16
CDR3 protein: CSARVVGGYSNQPQHF
CDR3 DNA: TGCAGTGCTAGAGTAGTCGGGGGATATAGCAATCAGCCCCAGCATTTT

V gene: TRBV10-3
D gene: TRBD1
clone size: few
J gene: TRBJ2-3
CDR3 length: 16
CDR3 protein: CAISSAGTGHTDTQYF
CDR3 DNA: TGTGCCATCAGTAGCGCCGGGACAGGTCACACAGATACGCAGTATTTT

V gene: TRBV7-2
D gene: TRBD2
clone size: few
J gene: TRBJ2-3
CDR3 length: 13
CDR3 protein: CASSSTIAGGPPF
CDR3 DNA: TGTGCCAGCAGCTCCACTATAGCGGGGGGGCCCCCTTTT

V gene: TRBV12-3/TRBV12-4
D gene: .
clone size: .
J gene: TRBJ2-1
CDR3 length: 14
CDR3 protein: CASSLAWVWNEQFF
CDR3 DNA: TGTGCCAGCAGTTTAGCGTGGGTTTGGAATGAGCAGTTCTTC

V gene: TRBV7-9
D gene: .
clone size: .
J gene: TRBJ2-1
CDR3 length: 16
CDR3 protein: CASERGGTSSYNEQFF
CDR3 DNA: TGTGCCAGTGAAAGAGGCGGGACAAGCTCCTACAATGAGCAGTTCTTC

V gene: TRBV10-3
D gene: .
clone size: few
J gene: TRBJ2-2
CDR3 length: 18
CDR3 protein: CAISESTSGGSYTGELFF
CDR3 DNA: TGTGCCATCAGTGAGTCGACATCGGGGGGCTCGTACACCGGGGAGCTGTTTTTT

V gene: TRBV28
D gene: .
clone size: .
J gene: TRBJ1-4
CDR3 length: 16
CDR3 protein: CASSLGGGWSNEKLFF
CDR3 DNA: TGTGCCAGCAGTTTGGGGGGGGGATGGTCTAATGAAAAACTGTTTTTT

V gene: TRBV18
D gene: .
clone size: .
J gene: TRBJ1-2
CDR3 length: 14
CDR3 protein: CASSPGARLYGYTF
CDR3 DNA: TGTGCCAGCTCACCAGGGGCGCGCCTCTATGGCTACACCTTC

V gene: TRBV4-1
D gene: TRBD1
clone size: few
J gene: TRBJ2-7
CDR3 length: 19
CDR3 protein: CASSPNRGSLPGEFYEQYF
CDR3 DNA: TGCGCCAGCAGCCCTAACAGGGGGTCACTCCCTGGGGAATTTTACGAGCAGTACTTC

V gene: TRBV20-1
D gene: TRBD1
clone size: many
J gene: TRBJ2-7
CDR3 length: 14
CDR3 protein: CSASRQGARYEQYF
CDR3 DNA: TGCAGTGCTAGCCGACAGGGGGCTAGGTACGAGCAGTACTTC

V gene: TRBV27
D gene: TRBD1
clone size: once
J gene: TRBJ1-1
CDR3 length: 14
CDR3 protein: CASSPQGDGTEAFF
CDR3 DNA: TGTGCCAGCAGTCCGCAGGGGGATGGTACTGAAGCTTTCTTT

V gene: TRBV4-1
D gene: TRBD1
clone size: few
J gene: TRBJ2-7
CDR3 length: 18
CDR3 protein: CASSQDQNRGPSSYEQYF
CDR3 DNA: TGCGCCAGCAGCCAAGATCAGAACAGGGGGCCGAGCTCCTACGAGCAGTACTTC

V gene: TRBV12-3/TRBV12-4
D gene: TRBD1
clone size: many
J gene: TRBJ1-1
CDR3 length: 13
CDR3 protein: CASTRTGNTEAFF
CDR3 DNA: TGTGCCAGCACCCGGACAGGGAACACTGAAGCTTTCTTT

V gene: TRBV29-1
D gene: .
clone size: few
J gene: TRBJ2-3
CDR3 length: 12
CDR3 protein: CSVEVFTDTQYF
CDR3 DNA: TGCAGCGTTGAAGTGTTCACAGATACGCAGTATTTT

V gene: TRBV5-5
D gene: TRBD2
clone size: .
J gene: TRBJ2-5
CDR3 length: 16
CDR3 protein: CASSLELAGYQETQYF
CDR3 DNA: TGTGCCAGCAGCTTGGAACTAGCGGGGTACCAAGAGACCCAGTACTTC